This T cell receptor (beta chain) was identified during a study of graft-versus-host responses after intestinal transplantation. Study-wide background: The study gave all recipients anti-thymocyte globulin induction, then tacrolimus and steroids for about three years. The study's findings and limits: Early post-transplant declines in HvG were associated with peak levels of circulating GvH clones.

Notes on this clone: The antigen remains unidentified.

Sequencing used immunoSEQ multiplex PCR; TCRdb keeps in-frame clones, though not all of them. The sample holds about 89,000 clones, roughly 91% seen once. The germline CDR1 and CDR2 sequences are SGHAT and FQNNGV. CDR3 length: 13 residues. V was shortened by 3 bases and J by 4 bases, with 10 bases between the two germline ends. This sequence joins TRBV11-2 and TRBJ2-7, with D possibly being TRBD2 (6 bases). This specimen consisted of unstimulated CD8+ T cells sorted from spleen or lymph node cells, obtained before intestinal transplant. This TCR was sampled from a human donor who received an intestinal transplant. CDR3 sequence: CASSFPGGYEQYF. The CDR3 nucleotides are TGTGCCAGCAGCTTCCCCGGGGGATACGAGCAGTACTTC.